This entry lists 18 T cell receptor beta chains sequenced from one sample in a study of shared clonotypes between healthy human individuals. Cells designated naive CD8 were CD45RO-negative and were positively selected for CCR7, with terminally differentiated effector memory CD45RA+ cells excluded. This table comes from immunoSEQ multiplex PCR, and its TCRdb copy is limited to in-frame clones, with some not included. The table shows some 2.1 million clones, with approximately 92% occurring only once. Sequencing was done on a sample of naive CD8+ T cells from PBMCs. These TCRs come from a man between 18 and 35 years old in good health. Some clones in this sample may be carry-over from other donors' samples.

In this sample, this clone turned up once. This chain links TRBV5-1 with TRBJ2-3, with 8 bases matching TRBD2. From germline, CDR1 is SGHRS and CDR2 YFSETQ. V was pared by 7 bases and J by 2 bases, with 9 bases of the junction left unmatched. This CDR3 is 15 amino acids long. The CDR3 here is CASRVAGGSTDTQYF. DNA for the CDR3: TGCGCCAGCCGAGTTGCGGGGGGTTCCACAGATACGCAGTATTTT. Full variable domain (outside the CDR3, taken from reference TRBV5-1 and TRBJ2-3): KAGVTQTPRYLIKTRGQQVTLSCSPISGHRSVSWYQQTPGQGLQFLFEYFSETQRNKGNFPGRFSGRQFSNSRSEMNVSTLELGDSALYLCASRVAGGSTDTQYFGPGTRLTVL.

In DNA, the CDR3 is TGTGCCAGCAGTTCCCTGACCAATTCGGAGCCCCAGCATTTT. It yields the protein CASSSLTNSEPQHF. V gene TRBV28 combines with J gene TRBJ1-5; D uncertain. Trimming removed 4 bases from V and 8 bases from J, with 15 bases in between. Germline assignment: CDR1 MDHEN and CDR2 SYDVKM. The CDR3 length is 14 residues.

Of note for this clone: In the same sample, other DNA sequences code for this CDR3. This chain joins TRBV15 and TRBJ2-7; 10 bases are a match to TRBD2. Looked up from germline, CDR1 is LNHNV and CDR2 is YYDKDF (reference sequence). The CDR3 loop spans 15 amino acids. The V segment lost 1 base and the J segment 0 bases; nucleotides outside the gene matches: 0. The DNA for the CDR3 is TGTGCCACCAGCAGAGCTAGCGGGAGCTCCTACGAGCAGTACTTC. Amino acids: CATSRASGSSYEQYF.

The chain employs TRBV7-3 and TRBJ2-3; D possibly corresponds to TRBD2 (5 bases). V shed 4 bases and J shed 0 bases, with 11 bases lying between them. This CDR3 is 15 amino acids long. CDR1 and CDR2 from the germline V gene are SGHTA and FQGTGA. The CDR3 loop reads CASSWSGTSTDTQYF. CDR3 DNA sequence: TGTGCCAGCAGCTGGAGCGGTACTAGCACAGATACGCAGTATTTT. The full variable domain, with the rest looked up from reference TRBV7-3 and TRBJ2-3, is GAGVSQTPSNKVTEKGKYVELRCDPISGHTALYWYRQSLGQGPEFLIYFQGTGAADDSGLPNDRFFAVRPEGSVSTLKIQRTERGDSAVYLCASSWSGTSTDTQYFGPGTRLTVL.

This chain connects TRBV27 to TRBJ2-5; D call uncertain. The DNA matches TRBJ2-7 better at its end, which makes the J call doubtful. From germline, CDR1 is MNHEY and CDR2 SMNVEV (reference sequence). This CDR3 is built from 12 residues. CDR3 coding DNA: TGTGCCAGCAGTTTCCTGGGTAACGAGCAGTACTTC. This translates into CASSFLGNEQYF.

This chain links TRBV7-9 with TRBJ2-2; possible D gene TRBD2, 6 bases. CDR1 SEHNR and CDR2 FQNEAQ come from the germline V gene (reference sequence). V was cut by 4 bases and J by 4 bases, with 10 bases left in between. The CDR3 sequence is 14 residues long. The CDR3 protein is CASSSPGLTGELFF. The CDR3 DNA follows: TGTGCCAGCAGCTCCCCGGGACTCACCGGGGAGCTGTTTTTT.

The chain's CDR3 is CASSLWVDRGSGNTIYF. The CDR3 DNA reads as TGTGCCAGCAGTTTATGGGTGGACAGGGGGAGTGGAAACACCATATATTTT. The rearrangement uses TRBV28 and TRBJ1-3; 10 nucleotides match TRBD1. J lost 3 bases, V lost 0 bases, and 5 bases had no gene match. The CDR3 is 17 residues long. Germline V gene data show CDR1 as MDHEN and CDR2 as SYDVKM.

This clone was counted once. The chain has TRBV2 and TRBJ2-7; 8 nucleotides agree with TRBD2. The V gene end was trimmed by 3 bases and the J gene end by 2 bases; junction bases not matched to a gene: 9. The CDR3 is 16 residues long. Germline V gene data show CDR1 as SNHLY and CDR2 as FYNNEI. The CDR3 sequence: CASSDLAGGRTYEQYF. CDR3 in DNA: TGTGCCAGCAGTGACCTAGCGGGCGGGCGAACCTACGAGCAGTACTTC.

CDR3: CASSPGRNEGASMNTEAFF. The CDR3 DNA is TGTGCCAGCTCACCAGGCAGGAACGAGGGGGCTTCGATGAACACTGAAGCTTTCTTT. The chain combines TRBV18 with TRBJ1-1; 7 bases match TRBD1. Germline loops: CDR1 KGHSH, CDR2 LQKENI. The CDR3 has 19 amino acids. Losses at the gene ends were 2 bases for V and 0 bases for J; bases not matched to a gene: 15.

The chain joins TRBV5-1 to TRBJ2-3; 8 bases are shared with TRBD2. Germline V gives CDR1 SGHRS, CDR2 YFSETQ. Trimming cost V 3 bases and J 2 bases; bases outside gene matches: 14. The CDR3 is made up of 18 amino acids. The DNA of the CDR3 is TGCGCCAGCAGCTCCTTCCTAACAACTAGCGGACTCACAGATACGCAGTATTTT. This translates into CASSSFLTTSGLTDTQYF.

As regards this clone: Given the absence of the conserved phenylalanine or tryptophan at the CDR3 end, a read error is likely. The DNA is left out, because the CDR3 cannot be placed on it with certainty; the CDR3 is given as TCRdb lists it. This chain joins TRBV25-1 and TRBJ2-6; the table's D call TRBD2 went unverified against the DNA. The CDR3 contains 8 residues when both ends are counted. The germline gives CDR1 MGHDK, CDR2 SYGVNS. The CDR3 is CASSHLTR.

The chain is built from TRBV25-1 and TRBJ1-2; D call uncertain. The V gene's germline CDR1 is MGHDK and CDR2 SYGVNS. Trimming removed 9 bases from V and 8 bases from J, with 13 bases in between. The CDR3 runs to 11 residues. This CDR3 reads CASASGEGYTF. The CDR3 region has the DNA TGTGCCAGTGCTTCAGGAGAGGGCTACACCTTC.

The genes are TRBV6-5 and TRBJ2-7; possibly TRBD1 or TRBD2 for D (5 bases each). V lost 6 bases and J lost 5, with 17 bases in between. Germline lookup yields CDR1 MNHEY and CDR2 SVGAGI. This CDR3 region has 14 residues. The CDR3 DNA is TGTGCCAGCAGCCCGCAGGGAGAAAGCGACGAGCAGTACTTC. Protein sequence: CASSPQGESDEQYF.

Regarding this clone: Relative to the germline gene, one junction end is altered; a read error may explain this. V is TRBV5-6 and J is TRBJ1-2, with D maybe TRBD1 (5 bases). Germline assignment: CDR1 SGHDT and CDR2 YYEEEE. The CDR3 spans 13 residues. CDR3 loop: CASTLGQYYGYTF. Written as DNA, the CDR3 is TGTGCCAGCACCTTGGGGCAGTACTATGGCTACACCTTC.

The chain employs TRBV7-9 and TRBJ1-4, with 7 bases matching TRBD1. From germline, CDR1 is SEHNR and CDR2 FQNEAQ (reference sequence). CDR3 size: 15 residues. J lost 5 bases, V lost 5 bases, and 8 bases had no gene match. The CDR3 nucleotides read TGTGCCAGCAGCCCGGCCGGGACAGCAAATGAAAAACTGTTTTTT. It encodes CASSPAGTANEKLFF.

V is TRBV19 and J is TRBJ2-3; 7 bases are shared with TRBD1. Per the germline V gene, CDR1 is LNHDA and CDR2 is SQIVND (reference sequence). The CDR3 runs to 14 residues. J gave up 3 bases and V 10 bases, and 10 bases lay outside the gene matches. CDR3 in DNA: TGTGCCACCACCAGAGGGGGCTGGACAGATACGCAGTATTTT. Encoded protein: CATTRGGWTDTQYF.

Notes on this clone: The same CDR3 also results from other DNA sequences found in this sample. This chain joins TRBV6-5 and TRBJ1-5, with D possibly being TRBD1 (5 bases). With 0 bases removed from V and 2 bases from J, the gap between germline ends came to 8 bases. This CDR3 spans 15 amino acids. The germline CDR1 and CDR2 sequences are MNHEY and SVGAGI. The CDR3 DNA is TGTGCCAGCAGTTACTCCGGGGCAGGCAATCAGCCCCAGCATTTT. This sequence encodes CASSYSGAGNQPQHF.

The rearrangement links TRBV7-9 to TRBJ1-1, with TRBD1 as a possible D gene (6 bases). The V and J ends lost 5 bases and 10 bases respectively, with 14 bases between them. This CDR3 contains 12 residues. The germline V gene has CDR1 SEHNR and CDR2 FQNEAQ (reference sequence). The CDR3 loop reads CASSLPRGPAFF. Written as DNA, the CDR3 is TGTGCCAGCAGCCTCCCCAGGGGACCAGCTTTCTTT.